Listed here are 27 T cell receptor beta chains from one sample, sequenced in a study of beta chain features in type 1 diabetes. General study points: A moderate, significant TCRB CDR3 shortening appeared in type 1 diabetes across four CD4+ subsets.

Which antigens these TCRs recognize remains unknown. TCRB transcripts that were expressed got sequenced, as all of the isolated RNA had been reverse transcribed. Only in-frame clones appear in the TCRdb table, and some are missing; sequencing was by immunoSEQ multiplex PCR. The sample has hundreds of thousands of clones, over 12% seen once. Source material: naive CD4+ T cells from blood. The receptors were sampled from a man between 18 and 35 years old with type 1 diabetes.

V gene TRBV6-6 combines with J gene TRBJ1-4; TRBD1 agrees at 7 bases. In germline, CDR1 is MNHNY, CDR2 SVGAGI (reference sequence). The CDR3 has 15 residues. The trim removed 6 bases at V and 3 bases at J, leaving 7 bases unmatched. The CDR3 DNA sequence: TGTGCCAGCAGACGTAGACAGGGCTCTAATGAAAAACTGTTTTTT. Translating gives CASRRRQGSNEKLFF.

The rearrangement uses TRBV4-1 and TRBJ1-2; unclear D gene. V was clipped by 4 bases and J by 1 base, with 16 bases between them. From germline, CDR1 is MGHRA and CDR2 YSYEKL. This CDR3 is built from 16 residues. The CDR3 nucleotides are TGCGCCAGCAGCCCTTTGGACCTTGATTTTAACTATGGCTACACCTTC. Amino acids: CASSPLDLDFNYGYTF.

The DNA of the CDR3 is TGTGCCAGCAGCCCAAGTCATACAGGGACCTACGAGCAGTACTTC. It codes for CASSPSHTGTYEQYF. The rearrangement uses TRBV7-2 and TRBJ2-7; the D gene is possibly TRBD1 (6 bases). The CDR3 spans 15 residues. The V end lost 5 bases, the J end lost 2 bases, and 16 bases lay between the germline ends. Germline values: CDR1 SGHTA, CDR2 FQGNSA.

The V call is TRBV18, the J call TRBJ2-3; D not resolved. Trimming shortened V by 0 bases and J by 6 bases, and 10 bases separated the two germline ends. From germline, CDR1 is KGHSH and CDR2 LQKENI. This CDR3 spans 14 amino acids. CDR3 loop: CASSPPAAVDTQYF. The CDR3 DNA sequence: TGTGCCAGCTCACCACCGGCTGCCGTGGATACGCAGTATTTT.

There are a few counts of this clone. The rearrangement joins TRBV7-2 to TRBJ2-7; 7 bases are a match to TRBD1. This CDR3 has 13 amino acids. The ends lost 6 bases at V and 5 bases at J; junction bases unmatched: 7. Germline-derived CDR1 and CDR2 are SGHTA and FQGNSA. CDR3 loop: CASSSDRADEQYF. CDR3 coding DNA: TGTGCCAGCAGTTCCGACAGGGCGGACGAGCAGTACTTC.

This clone was seen only a few times. This chain connects TRBV4-1 to TRBJ1-1, with 8 bases identical to TRBD1. The junction had 13 bases not matched to a gene; V was cut back by 3 bases and J by 10 bases. CDR3 size: 15 residues. The germline CDR1 and CDR2 sequences are MGHRA and YSYEKL. CDR3 DNA: TGCGCCAGCAGCCAGGACCTAGGGACAGGAAGAAGAGCTTTCTTT. Encoded protein: CASSQDLGTGRRAFF.

The V gene is TRBV19, the J gene TRBJ2-1; possibly TRBD2 for D (5 bases). V lost 7 bases and J 5 bases, leaving 24 bases between the germline ends. The CDR3 sequence is 17 residues long. Germline V gene data show CDR1 as LNHDA and CDR2 as SQIVND (reference sequence). The CDR3 loop is CASTTDLSVGGHNEQFF. DNA for the CDR3: TGTGCCAGTACTACAGACCTTAGCGTCGGAGGACACAATGAGCAGTTCTTC.

This clone occurred a few times. The chain uses TRBV14 and TRBJ2-2; D uncertain. Germline V gene sequence: CDR1 SGHDN, CDR2 FVKESK. The CDR3 is made up of 15 amino acids. Trimming removed 0 bases at V and 6 bases at J, with 11 bases between. The CDR3 region is CASSQDPRISGELFF. For the CDR3, the DNA is TGTGCCAGCAGCCAAGATCCCAGGATCTCCGGGGAGCTGTTTTTT.

This clone was seen only a few times. The chain joins TRBV7-8 to TRBJ1-1, with D uncertain. This CDR3 spans 12 amino acids. CDR1 is SGHVS, CDR2 FQNEAQ, per germline. V lost 2 bases and J lost 7, with 8 bases in between. CDR3 protein: CASSLLAGEAFF. In DNA, the CDR3 is TGTGCCAGCAGCTTATTAGCGGGTGAAGCTTTCTTT.

The rearrangement links TRBV7-2 to TRBJ1-5; 10 nucleotides agree with TRBD1. Trimming cost V 1 base and J 9 bases; bases outside gene matches: 6. The CDR3 sequence is 15 residues long. Germline loops: CDR1 SGHTA, CDR2 FQGNSA. The CDR3 sequence: CASSLGGQGWMPQHF. CDR3 coding DNA: TGTGCCAGCAGCTTAGGGGGACAGGGGTGGATGCCCCAGCATTTT.

This clone showed up just a few times. This chain uses TRBV29-1 with TRBJ2-5; the match to TRBD2 covers 12 bases. The junction had 4 bases not matched to a gene; V was cut back by 7 bases and J by 4 bases. CDR1 is SQVTM, CDR2 ANQGSEA, per germline. This CDR3 comprises 13 residues. For the CDR3, the DNA is TGCAGCGGCCTACTAGCGGGAGGAGAGACCCAGTACTTC. This codes for CSGLLAGGETQYF.

The V call is TRBV2, the J call TRBJ1-3, with D tentatively TRBD1 (5 bases). Trimming cost V 6 bases and J 0 bases, with 18 bases left between them. The CDR3 spans 17 residues. Germline CDR1 reads SNHLY; CDR2 reads FYNNEI. The CDR3 sequence is CASSYIGTASSGNTIYF. DNA of the CDR3: TGTGCCAGCAGCTACATAGGGACCGCTAGCTCTGGAAACACCATATATTTT. Complete variable domain (other parts from reference TRBV2 and TRBJ1-3): EPEVTQTPSHQVTQMGQEVILRCVPISNHLYFYWYRQILGQKVEFLVSFYNNEISEKSEIFDDQFSVERPDGSNFTLKIRSTKLEDSAMYFCASSYIGTASSGNTIYFGEGSWLTVV.

This clone showed up just a few times. The chain joins TRBV5-1 to TRBJ2-7; TRBD2 agrees at 13 bases. Germline V CDR1 and CDR2: SGHRS, YFSETQ. The CDR3 is made up of 17 amino acids. The trim removed 4 bases at V and 0 bases at J, leaving 7 bases unmatched. The CDR3 protein is CASSAGLAGVTSYEQYF. The DNA of the CDR3 is TGCGCCAGCAGCGCAGGACTAGCGGGAGTTACCTCCTACGAGCAGTACTTC.

This clone was observed a few times. This chain joins TRBV7-2 and TRBJ2-1; D possibly corresponds to TRBD1 (5 bases). Trimming cost V 5 bases and J 9 bases, with 8 bases left between them. Germline V CDR1 and CDR2: SGHTA, FQGNSA. There are 11 residues in the CDR3. The CDR3 DNA sequence: TGTGCCAGCAGCGCAGGGTCTGAGCAGTTCTTC. It translates to CASSAGSEQFF.

The rearrangement uses TRBV30 and TRBJ1-1; D may be TRBD1 (5 bases). Germline loops: CDR1 GTSNPN, CDR2 SVGIG (reference sequence). V lost 0 bases and J lost 5, with 10 bases in between. The CDR3 covers 13 residues. The CDR3 protein is CAWSVTGPTEAFF. As DNA, the CDR3 is TGTGCCTGGAGTGTAACGGGGCCTACTGAAGCTTTCTTT. Drawing the rest from reference TRBV30 and TRBJ1-1, the complete variable domain is SQTIHQWPATLVQPVGSPLSLECTVEGTSNPNLYWYRQAAGRGLQLLFYSVGIGQISSEVPQNLSASRPQDRQFILSSKKLLLSDSGFYLCAWSVTGPTEAFFGQGTRLTVV.

This clone was counted a few times. The rearrangement uses TRBV5-8 and TRBJ2-1, with D perhaps TRBD1 (6 bases). CDR3 length: 15 amino acids. The germline gives CDR1 SGHTS, CDR2 YDEGEE. V lost 3 bases, J lost 4 bases, and 14 bases lay in between. The chain's CDR3 is CASSSGQGNYNEQFF. In DNA form, the CDR3 reads TGTGCCAGCAGCTCCGGGCAGGGGAATTACAATGAGCAGTTCTTC.

This clone was seen a few times. V is TRBV28 and J is TRBJ2-7; a possible D gene is TRBD1 (5 bases). Germline CDR1 and CDR2: MDHEN and SYDVKM. CDR3 length equals 13 residues. The V end lost 3 bases, the J end lost 3 bases, and 9 bases lay between the germline ends. CDR3 DNA: TGTGCCAGCAGTTTTGGGGCAGTCTACGAGCAGTACTTC. Translating it yields CASSFGAVYEQYF.

This clone has more than one count but fewer than ten. V and J are TRBV28 and TRBJ1-5; TRBD1 agrees at 7 bases. V was pared by 5 bases and J by 11 bases, with 0 bases of the junction left unmatched. This CDR3 has 10 amino acids. Germline loops: CDR1 MDHEN, CDR2 SYDVKM. The CDR3 sequence is CASSTGAQHF. CDR3 in DNA: TGTGCCAGCAGTACAGGGGCCCAGCATTTT.

The table lists this clone with a few counts. J is TRBJ2-7 and V is TRBV6-6, with D possibly being TRBD2 (6 bases). The CDR3 covers 13 residues. Trimming pared 3 bases from V and 3 bases from J, leaving 9 bases between. Germline loops: CDR1 MNHNY, CDR2 SVGAGI (reference sequence). The CDR3 nucleotides are TGTGCCAGCAGTTATGGAGGGAGCTACGAGCAGTACTTC. It codes for CASSYGGSYEQYF.

The chain links TRBV30 to TRBJ1-2; D is perhaps TRBD1 (6 bases). The CDR3 totals 13 residues. The germline V gene has CDR1 GTSNPN and CDR2 SVGIG (reference sequence). V was cut by 3 bases and J by 4 bases, with 12 bases left in between. CDR3 DNA: TGTGCCTGGAGGCGGGGGCCGATCTATGGCTACACCTTC. Translated, it gives CAWRRGPIYGYTF.

This chain uses TRBV30 with TRBJ2-2; 7 bases are a match to TRBD1. Germline CDR1 reads GTSNPN; CDR2 reads SVGIG (reference sequence). The V segment lost 3 bases and the J segment 3 bases; nucleotides outside the gene matches: 13. This CDR3 has 17 residues. The CDR3: CAWRRGHSRGDTGELFF. The CDR3 bases are TGTGCCTGGAGGAGGGGGCATTCAAGAGGGGACACCGGGGAGCTGTTTTTT.

The chain links TRBV7-6 to TRBJ2-6, with 8 bases aligning to TRBD1. The V gene's germline CDR1 is SGHVS and CDR2 FNYEAQ. Trimming took 5 bases from V and 0 from J; bases not matched to a gene: 9. The CDR3 is made up of 18 amino acids. Here the CDR3 DNA reads TGTGCCAGCAGCCCACAGGGGGACCCCAGCTCTGGGGCCAACGTCCTGACTTTC. Protein product: CASSPQGDPSSGANVLTF.

The chain has TRBV29-1 and TRBJ1-2, with TRBD1 identical over 10 bases. The CDR3 loop spans 16 amino acids. With V trimmed by 6 bases and J by 3 bases, 13 bases remained unmatched. The V gene's germline CDR1 is SQVTM and CDR2 ANQGSEA. The CDR3 DNA sequence: TGCAGCGTCGAAAGGGACAGGGGAAACCCGGACTATGGCTACACCTTC. Encoded protein: CSVERDRGNPDYGYTF.

The CDR3 loop is CASSLQSTGELFF. The CDR3 DNA sequence: TGTGCCAGCAGCTTACAGTCCACCGGGGAGCTGTTTTTT. V is TRBV7-2 and J is TRBJ2-2; D gene ambiguous. The CDR3 covers 13 residues. V was pared by 2 bases and J by 4 bases, with 5 bases between. Germline values: CDR1 SGHTA, CDR2 FQGNSA.

V and J are TRBV28 and TRBJ2-5; D is perhaps TRBD1 (5 bases). The CDR3 runs to 15 residues. The germline V gene has CDR1 MDHEN and CDR2 SYDVKM. V was pared by 5 bases and J by 3 bases, with 16 bases between. The CDR3 here is CASSGSSLGEETQYF. The DNA of the CDR3 is TGTGCCAGCAGTGGGTCCTCCCTAGGGGAAGAGACCCAGTACTTC.

This clone came up a few times. The rearrangement joins TRBV5-1 to TRBJ2-7, with unresolved D. The CDR3 contains 13 residues. V was cut by 0 bases and J by 3 bases, with 7 bases left in between. Looked up from germline, CDR1 is SGHRS and CDR2 is YFSETQ. In DNA form, the CDR3 reads TGCGCCAGCAGCTTGGATTCTTTCTACGAGCAGTACTTC. This gives the protein CASSLDSFYEQYF.

This clone was found a few times. V gene TRBV9 combines with J gene TRBJ2-3, with a weak D call TRBD2 (7 bases). The CDR3 has 15 residues. Trimming took 4 bases from V and 4 from J, leaving 16 bases between them. The germline gives CDR1 SGDLS, CDR2 YYNGEE. DNA for the CDR3: TGTGCCAGCAGCCCCGGGGGGAGGGGGTCAGATACGCAGTATTTT. Its protein product is CASSPGGRGSDTQYF.